Below, 20 T cell receptor beta chains from the same sample are listed, as sequenced in a study of CXCR3-negative and CXCR3-positive naive CD8 T cells. General study results and limits: CXCR3-positive naive cells carried more hydrophobic TRB CDR3s than CXCR3-negative naive cells did.

Libraries of TRB cDNA were made by 5' RACE and carried UMIs. TCRdb processed the 5' RACE reads again and assigns one entry to each CDR3 protein, with no DNA. The table for this sample gives some 150,000 distinct CDR3 sequences. These receptors have no known antigen. Sequenced sample: naive CXCR3+ CD8+ T cells from blood. Specified subset: CD45RO-CCR7+CD27+CD95- naive CD8+ T cells expressing CXCR3 (TNR3+). The receptors derive from a human donor in good health. Some clones in this sample may be carry-over from other donors' samples.

This CDR3 is CASSHGQGIEAFF. V gene TRBV7-6 combines with J gene TRBJ1-1; lacking DNA, the TRBD1 call made by TCRdb goes unchecked. Germline assignment: CDR1 SGHVS and CDR2 FNYEAQ. CDR3 length: 13 amino acids.

The chain carries TRBV24-1 and TRBJ2-1; the TCRdb call, TRBD2, lacks DNA for checking. The CDR3 sequence is 15 residues long. From germline, CDR1 is KGHDR and CDR2 SFDVKD. CDR3 amino acids: CATSDLRLAGNEQFF.

The chain has TRBV7-8 and TRBJ2-1; the D call from TCRdb, TRBD2, cannot be confirmed without DNA. The CDR3 has 17 residues. Germline V lookup: CDR1 SGHVS, CDR2 FQNEAQ. The CDR3 region is CASSRLAGLSSYNEQFF. The entire variable domain, with the rest obtained from reference TRBV7-8 and TRBJ2-1, is as follows: GAGVSQSPRYKVAKRGQDVALRCDPISGHVSLFWYQQALGQGPEFLTYFQNEAQLDKSGLPSDRFFAERPEGSVSTLKIQRTQQEDSAVYLCASSRLAGLSSYNEQFFGPGTRLTVL.

The rearrangement joins TRBV9 to TRBJ2-2; lacking DNA, the TRBD1 call made by TCRdb goes unchecked. This CDR3 is 14 amino acids long. Germline V gives CDR1 SGDLS, CDR2 YYNGEE. The CDR3 loop is CASSGDRRTGELFF.

The rearrangement uses TRBV28 and TRBJ2-7; TCRdb gives TRBD2 as the D gene, but with no DNA this cannot be confirmed. This CDR3 contains 13 residues. Looked up from germline, CDR1 is MDHEN and CDR2 is SYDVKM. CDR3: CASSPRLVGEQYF.

The genes are TRBV4-3 and TRBJ1-4. This CDR3 has 15 residues. Germline V gene lookup returns CDR1 LGHNA and CDR2 YSLEER. CDR3 protein: CASSQVVATNEKLFF.

This chain joins TRBV7-9 and TRBJ2-1; TCRdb designates TRBD1, a call that cannot be tested without DNA. The CDR3 consists of 16 residues. Germline CDR1 and CDR2: SEHNR and FQNEAQ (reference sequence). The CDR3 reads CASSSLLGWGSGEQFF.

The rearrangement links TRBV29-1 to TRBJ2-7; TCRdb proposes TRBD1, but this gene call is untestable without DNA. This CDR3 spans 15 amino acids. Germline V gene lookup returns CDR1 SQVTM and CDR2 ANQGSEA. This CDR3 reads CSVEFSGTETYEQYF.

J is TRBJ2-1 and V is TRBV7-2. CDR1 and CDR2 (germline): SGHTA, FQGNSA. There are 14 residues in the CDR3. CDR3 amino acids: CASRLIGAHNEQFF.

The rearrangement joins TRBV27 to TRBJ2-7; checking the TCRdb D call of TRBD2 is not possible without DNA. The CDR3 consists of 16 residues. Germline values: CDR1 MNHEY, CDR2 SMNVEV (reference sequence). The CDR3 loop reads CASSSLRDSWSYEQYF.

The chain combines TRBV4-3 with TRBJ1-4. Germline V lookup: CDR1 LGHNA, CDR2 YSLEER. The CDR3 runs 15 residues. CDR3 sequence: CASSQDRNPNEKLFF.

This chain uses TRBV5-4 with TRBJ2-1; the D gene TCRdb calls, TRBD1, cannot be checked with no DNA. CDR1 and CDR2 (germline): SGHNT, YYREEE (reference sequence). The CDR3 runs to 14 residues. CDR3 in amino acids: CASSPRGSEEEQFF.

The rearrangement links TRBV15 to TRBJ2-1; the TRBD2 assignment by TCRdb is unverifiable without DNA. In germline, CDR1 is LNHNV, CDR2 YYDKDF (reference sequence). This CDR3 is 12 amino acids long. The CDR3 sequence: CATSSANNEQFF.

The CDR3 is CSIPGLAIYNEQFF. The V gene is TRBV29-1, the J gene TRBJ2-1; TCRdb names TRBD2, which stays unverified in the absence of DNA. CDR3 length: 14 amino acids. Germline-derived CDR1 and CDR2 are SQVTM and ANQGSEA.

This chain connects TRBV3-1 to TRBJ2-7. Looked up from germline, CDR1 is LGHDT and CDR2 is YNNKEL (reference sequence). The CDR3 sequence is 15 residues long. CDR3: CASSQDISSHYEQYF.

This chain joins TRBV3-1 and TRBJ2-1; TCRdb's D call of TRBD1 is untestable without DNA. The V gene's germline CDR1 is LGHDT and CDR2 YNNKEL (reference sequence). This CDR3 is built from 15 residues. CDR3 sequence reads: CASSPPEAAYNEQFF.

V usage is TRBV12-3 or TRBV12-4 and J usage is TRBJ2-5; absent DNA, TCRdb's TRBD1 call cannot be checked. The CDR3 covers 15 residues. The CDR3 sequence is CASSFGQGVLETQYF.

The gene calls are TRBV7-9 and TRBJ2-1; TCRdb's D gene call, TRBD2, goes unchecked for lack of DNA. The germline CDR1 and CDR2 sequences are SEHNR and FQNEAQ (reference sequence). This CDR3 spans 17 amino acids. CDR3: CASSQSNSGGSYNEQFF.

The chain recombines TRBV23-1 with TRBJ2-3. Being an ORF, TRBV23-1 has a function that is uncertain. This CDR3 has 15 residues. CDR3 protein: CASSQSYPTTDTQYF.

The chain carries TRBV29-1 and TRBJ2-1; absent DNA, TCRdb's TRBD2 call cannot be checked. The CDR3 is 11 amino acids. Germline V gene sequence: CDR1 SQVTM, CDR2 ANQGSEA. CDR3: CSVGGGGEQFF.